This T cell receptor beta chain was identified during a study of tissue T cells after allogeneic stem cell transplantation. Study findings and constraints: Within patients, tissue anatomy strongly shaped TCR repertoire composition. Few T cell clones were shared across patients, but motif clusters showed tissue-specific shared signatures.

The CDR3 extends over 14 amino acids. Germline CDR1 MSHET, CDR2 SYDVDS. After removal of 6 bases from V and 6 bases from J, the junction contained 8 bases not matched to a gene. TCRbeta CDR3 was sequenced at survey depth with template counts. The assay was immunoSEQ multiplex PCR, and TCRdb's table has in-frame clones only and misses some. The data show under 25,000 clones, 72% seen once. With regard to this clone: Its target is not known. All gene names here are mouse names. The read terminates 1 residue ahead of where the CDR3 ends, so the germline J gene completes it.

The origin of this receptor is a female BALB/c mouse in good health. MHC haplotype here: H2-d. This chain links TRBV29 with TRBJ2-5; 8 bases align to TRBD2. The sequenced sample consisted of spleen. CDR3 residues: CASSWDWRGDTQYF. The CDR3 bases that were read are TGTGCTAGCAGCTGGGACTGGAGGGGGGACACCCAGTAC.